This T cell receptor beta chain was sequenced during a study of CD8 T cells in ankylosing spondylitis. Each CDR3 protein is one row after TCRdb ran MiXCR on the 5' RACE reads. The data contain about 150,000 distinct CDR3 sequences, approximately 44% of them singletons. Comment on this clonotype: Its antigen is unidentified.

Regarding the study as a whole: Reportedly, matched ankylosing spondylitis synovial fluid was significantly enriched for disease-linked clones.

CDR3 size: 13 residues. With 6 bases removed from V and 3 bases from J, the gap between germline ends came to 15 bases. CDR1 SQVTM and CDR2 ANQGSEA come from the germline V gene. The genes are TRBV29-1 and TRBJ2-7, with D perhaps matching TRBD1 (6 bases). The source is a male donor with ankylosing spondylitis. The sample comprised synovial fluid, either unsorted or a sorted T cell fraction (not recorded which). DNA for the CDR3: TGCAGCGTCCTAGGGGGACAAGGCTACGAGCAGTACTTC. It translates to CSVLGGQGYEQYF.